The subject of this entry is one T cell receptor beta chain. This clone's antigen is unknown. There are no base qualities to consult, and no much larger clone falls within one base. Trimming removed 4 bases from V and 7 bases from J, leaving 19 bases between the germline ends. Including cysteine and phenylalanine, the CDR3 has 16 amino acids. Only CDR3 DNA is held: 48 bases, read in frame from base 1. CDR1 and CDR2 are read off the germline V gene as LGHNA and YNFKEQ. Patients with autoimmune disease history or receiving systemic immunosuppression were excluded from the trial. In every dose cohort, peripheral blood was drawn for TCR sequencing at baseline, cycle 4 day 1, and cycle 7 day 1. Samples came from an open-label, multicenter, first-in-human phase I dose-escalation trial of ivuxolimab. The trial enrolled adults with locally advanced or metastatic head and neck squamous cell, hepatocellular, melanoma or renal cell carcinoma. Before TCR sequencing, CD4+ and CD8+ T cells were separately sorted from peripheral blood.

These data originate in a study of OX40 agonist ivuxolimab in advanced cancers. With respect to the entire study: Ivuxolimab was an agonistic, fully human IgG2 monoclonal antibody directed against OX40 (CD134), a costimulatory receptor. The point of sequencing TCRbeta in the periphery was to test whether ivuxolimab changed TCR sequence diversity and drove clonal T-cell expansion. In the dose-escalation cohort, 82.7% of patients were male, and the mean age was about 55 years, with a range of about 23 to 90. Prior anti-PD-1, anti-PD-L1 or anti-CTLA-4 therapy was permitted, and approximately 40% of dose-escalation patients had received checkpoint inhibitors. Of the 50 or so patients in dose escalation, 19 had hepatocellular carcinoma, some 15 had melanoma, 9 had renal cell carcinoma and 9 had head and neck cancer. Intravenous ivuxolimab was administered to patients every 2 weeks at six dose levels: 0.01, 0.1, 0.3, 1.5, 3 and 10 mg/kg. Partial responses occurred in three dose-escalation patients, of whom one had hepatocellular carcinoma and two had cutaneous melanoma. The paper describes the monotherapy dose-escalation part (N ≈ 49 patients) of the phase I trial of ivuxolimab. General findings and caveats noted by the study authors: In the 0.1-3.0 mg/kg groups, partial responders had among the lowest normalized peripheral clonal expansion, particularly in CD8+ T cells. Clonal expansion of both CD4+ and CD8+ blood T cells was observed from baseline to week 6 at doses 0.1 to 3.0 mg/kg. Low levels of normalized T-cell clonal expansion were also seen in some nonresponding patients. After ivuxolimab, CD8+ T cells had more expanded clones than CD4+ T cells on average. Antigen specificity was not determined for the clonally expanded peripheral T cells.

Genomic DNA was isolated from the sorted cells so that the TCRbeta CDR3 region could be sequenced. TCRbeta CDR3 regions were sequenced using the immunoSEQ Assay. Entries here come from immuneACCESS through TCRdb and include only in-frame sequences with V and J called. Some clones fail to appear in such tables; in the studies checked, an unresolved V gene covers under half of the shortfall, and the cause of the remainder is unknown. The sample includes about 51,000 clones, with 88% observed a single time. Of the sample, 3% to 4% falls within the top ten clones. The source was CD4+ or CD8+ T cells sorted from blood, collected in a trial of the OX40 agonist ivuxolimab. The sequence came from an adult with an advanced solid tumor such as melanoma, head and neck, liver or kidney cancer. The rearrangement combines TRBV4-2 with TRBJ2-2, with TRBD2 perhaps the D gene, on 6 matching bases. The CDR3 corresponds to CASSPGKGREGGELFF. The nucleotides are TGTGCCAGCAGCCCTGGCAAAGGGCGGGAAGGCGGGGAGCTGTTTTTT.